The clone carrying this TCR beta chain has just a few counts. Generated by immunoSEQ multiplex PCR, the TCRdb table keeps only in-frame clones and is missing some. The sample consists of 45,000 to 70,000 clones, 92% of them appearing once. The data were obtained in a study of T cell changes during pregnancy in multiple sclerosis. This CDR3 spans 22 amino acids. The trim removed 0 bases at V and 1 base at J, leaving 26 bases unmatched. Germline CDR1 and CDR2: GTSNPN and SVGIG (reference sequence). The J gene is TRBJ1-1, the V gene TRBV30; 7 positions agree with TRBD1. The sequence derives from a female donor in good health, enrolled as a control in a pregnancy study. Sample: peripheral blood, taken in the third trimester of pregnancy. The CDR3, as DNA: TGTGCCTGGAGTGTAGAGGGCAGGGGGAGCGGGGGGACCTATCGACGGAACACTGAAGCTTTCTTT. Amino acids: CAWSVEGRGSGGTYRRNTEAFF.